The 9 T cell receptor beta chains in this list originate from one sample, sequenced in a study of shared clonotypes between healthy human individuals. Assay used: immunoSEQ multiplex PCR; TCRdb lists only in-frame clones, some missing. The sample yields 600,000 to 750,000 clones, roughly 88% seen once. Sequences were obtained from memory CD8+ T cells from PBMCs. Sample subset: CD45RO+ cells pooled with CCR7-negative TemRA cells. The receptors come from a man between 18 and 29 years old in good health. Some clones in this sample may be carry-over from other donors' samples.

This sequence joins TRBV5-6 and TRBJ1-1, with 10 bases aligning to TRBD1. V trimming: 4 bases; J trimming: 3 bases; junction bases outside the gene matches: 6. Germline-derived CDR1 and CDR2 are SGHDT and YYEEEE. The CDR3 sequence is 15 residues long. The CDR3: CASSPADRGDTEAFF. The CDR3 coding sequence is TGTGCCAGCAGCCCAGCGGACAGGGGGGACACTGAAGCTTTCTTT.

Regarding this clone: This could be a read error, since a much larger clone is one nucleotide away. J is TRBJ2-2 and V is TRBV28; the D call may be TRBD1 or TRBD2 (5 bases each). CDR3 length: 14 residues. CDR1 MDHEN and CDR2 SYDVKM come from the germline V gene. Trimming pared 7 bases from V and 7 bases from J, leaving 16 bases between. The DNA of the CDR3 is TGTGCCAGCAATTCCATAGTTGGGGGCGGGGAGCTGTTTTTT. Its translation: CASNSIVGGGELFF.

The chain couples TRBV28 to TRBJ2-3; D unresolved. The CDR3 is 14 residues long. CDR1 MDHEN and CDR2 SYDVKM come from the germline V gene. The V end lost 3 bases, the J end lost 1 base, and 8 bases lay between the germline ends. CDR3 loop: CASSLVGRTDTQYF. The DNA for the CDR3 is TGTGCCAGCAGTTTGGTAGGTCGCACAGATACGCAGTATTTT.

The chain joins TRBV6-1 to TRBJ2-1, with TRBD2 identical over 8 bases. CDR1 MNHNS and CDR2 SASEGT come from the germline V gene. The V and J ends lost 10 bases and 7 bases, in that order; junction bases with no gene match: 15. The CDR3 totals 15 residues. The CDR3 loop reads CANRLPGLERNEQFF. The CDR3 bases are TGTGCCAACCGTTTGCCGGGACTAGAAAGGAATGAGCAGTTCTTC.

The chain joins TRBV28 to TRBJ1-5; D gene ambiguous. V lost 8 bases to trimming and J lost 1 base, with 12 bases between them. Looked up from germline, CDR1 is MDHEN and CDR2 is SYDVKM. The CDR3 is 14 amino acids. The CDR3 region is CASRWRPSNQPQHF. In DNA, the CDR3 is TGTGCCAGCCGTTGGAGGCCGAGCAATCAGCCCCAGCATTTT.

The V gene is TRBV5-1, the J gene TRBJ2-1, with D possibly matching TRBD2 (6 bases). The length of the CDR3 is 18 residues. V gave up 6 bases and J gave up 5 bases, with 27 bases separating them. The germline gives CDR1 SGHRS, CDR2 YFSETQ. The CDR3 nucleotides read TGCGCCAGCACCACTGCACTTGTGGGACTGCAAAGAAACAATGAGCAGTTCTTC. Amino acid sequence: CASTTALVGLQRNNEQFF.

CDR3 nucleotides: TGTGCCAGCAGTGATGGAAACACCATATATTTT. Translating it yields CASSDGNTIYF. This rearrangement joins TRBV6-6 to TRBJ1-3; D gene unclear. The germline V gene encodes CDR1 MNHNY and CDR2 SVGAGI (reference sequence). V shed 5 bases and J shed 3 bases, with 2 bases lying between them. The CDR3 sequence is 11 residues long.

The chain recombines TRBV19 with TRBJ2-7; 9 bases are a match to TRBD2. Trimming cost V 4 bases and J 3 bases; bases outside gene matches: 10. CDR3 length equals 16 residues. Germline lookup yields CDR1 LNHDA and CDR2 SQIVND (reference sequence). Here the CDR3 reads CASSTRTSVTIYEQYF. CDR3 DNA sequence: TGTGCCAGTAGTACACGGACTAGCGTAACGATCTACGAGCAGTACTTC.

The V gene is TRBV5-8, the J gene TRBJ2-7; 7 nucleotides align to TRBD1. The germline CDR1 and CDR2 sequences are SGHTS and YDEGEE. Trimming took 0 bases from V and 3 from J; bases not matched to a gene: 6. The CDR3 has 15 amino acids. The CDR3 protein is CASSLGDSPGYEQYF. CDR3 coding DNA: TGTGCCAGCAGCTTGGGGGACAGCCCGGGCTACGAGCAGTACTTC.